This T cell receptor (beta chain) was recovered during a study of blood T cell repertoires in COVID-19. Study information: COVID-19 samples, acute and convalescent, were from the United States, Italy and Spain. T cells, B-cell-depleted T cells, or PBMCs supplied cDNA or gDNA.

As processed by the authors: The assay estimated nucleated cells by amplifying reference gene primers. TCRdb keeps only in-frame clones here, not all; method: immunoSEQ multiplex PCR. V, J and clone size were drawn from that table, and D and trimming were deduced from the DNA. The top ten hold more than 25% of the sample, which has around 9,800 clones, 70% to 90% seen once. The germline CDR1 and CDR2 sequences are WSHSY and SAAADI. Trimming removed 0 bases at V and 1 base at J, with 10 bases between. CDR3 length: 15 residues. The TCR was taken from a man aged 25 to 40 with active or convalescent COVID-19. Input material: peripheral blood. V is TRBV10-2 and J is TRBJ2-7; D is possibly TRBD2 (5 bases). CDR3 loop: CASSESNRGSYEQYF. DNA of the CDR3: TGCGCCAGCAGTGAGTCGAATCGGGGTTCCTACGAGCAGTACTTC.